Following are 11 T cell receptor beta chains from one sample sequenced in a study of cytomegalovirus exposure and HLA in healthy donors. This PCR relied on a set of 60 Vbeta primers and 13 Jbeta primers. Repertoires were generated with immunoSEQ multiplex PCR, while TCRdb's copy carries only in-frame clones and drops some. The table lists roughly 120,000 clones, 75% to 85% of them singletons. The sequenced sample was PBMCs. The origin of the receptors is a man aged 18 to 29 in good health and CMV-seronegative.

The chain carries TRBV5-1 and TRBJ2-3; 14 bases map to TRBD2. Looked up from germline, CDR1 is SGHRS and CDR2 is YFSETQ. The CDR3 consists of 16 residues. V trimming: 4 bases; J trimming: 6 bases; junction bases outside the gene matches: 7. The CDR3 region has the DNA TGCGCCAGCAGCCCGGGACTAGCGGGAGCGGGGGATACGCAGTATTTT. Encoded protein: CASSPGLAGAGDTQYF. The whole variable domain, filled in from reference TRBV5-1 and TRBJ2-3, reads KAGVTQTPRYLIKTRGQQVTLSCSPISGHRSVSWYQQTPGQGLQFLFEYFSETQRNKGNFPGRFSGRQFSNSRSEMNVSTLELGDSALYLCASSPGLAGAGDTQYFGPGTRLTVL.

V and J are TRBV27 and TRBJ2-2, with 10 bases that match TRBD2. The CDR3 length is 15 residues. Per the germline V gene, CDR1 is MNHEY and CDR2 is SMNVEV (reference sequence). Trimming took 2 bases from V and 7 from J; bases not matched to a gene: 4. In DNA, the CDR3 is TGTGCCAGCAGTTTAGGAGCGGGAGGGCACGGGGAGCTGTTTTTT. Amino acids: CASSLGAGGHGELFF.

This chain joins TRBV4-2 and TRBJ2-7, with 9 bases identical to TRBD1. Trimming took 0 bases from V and 4 from J; bases not matched to a gene: 4. Germline CDR1 LGHNA, CDR2 YNFKEQ. The length of the CDR3 is 15 residues. The CDR3 here is CASSQEQGAWYEQYF. The CDR3 DNA follows: TGTGCCAGCAGCCAAGAACAGGGGGCTTGGTACGAGCAGTACTTC.

The chain links TRBV5-1 to TRBJ1-1, with D tentatively TRBD1 (6 bases). This CDR3 has 15 residues. Germline V gene lookup returns CDR1 SGHRS and CDR2 YFSETQ. V lost 0 bases to trimming and J lost 4 bases, with 13 bases between them. The CDR3 region is CASSLGGPRATEAFF. The CDR3, as DNA: TGCGCCAGCAGCTTGGGGGGGCCCAGGGCCACTGAAGCTTTCTTT.

The genes are TRBV6-5 and TRBJ1-5; 8 bases are a match to TRBD1. CDR3 length: 13 residues. The ends lost 5 bases at V and 11 bases at J; junction bases unmatched: 8. Germline lookup yields CDR1 MNHEY and CDR2 SVGAGI. The CDR3 spells CASSRPGTGSQHF. CDR3 nucleotides: TGTGCCAGCAGTCGTCCCGGGACAGGATCCCAGCATTTT.

This rearrangement joins TRBV7-6 to TRBJ2-7, with 8 positions matching TRBD1. Trimming cost V 6 bases and J 2 bases; bases outside gene matches: 9. Germline V gene lookup returns CDR1 SGHVS and CDR2 FNYEAQ. The CDR3 is 15 residues long. The CDR3 protein is CASSNAGTGTYEQYF. The CDR3 DNA reads as TGTGCCAGCAGTAATGCCGGGACAGGTACCTACGAGCAGTACTTC.

The rearrangement uses TRBV2 and TRBJ2-1, with 8 bases identical to TRBD1. V gave up 5 bases and J gave up 2 bases; unmatched junction bases: 8. The V gene's germline CDR1 is SNHLY and CDR2 FYNNEI. This CDR3 region has 16 residues. The CDR3 is CASSSNRGAPYNEQFF. In DNA form, the CDR3 reads TGTGCCAGCAGTTCAAACAGGGGGGCACCCTACAATGAGCAGTTCTTC.

The chain recombines TRBV5-1 with TRBJ2-7, with TRBD2 matching 11 bases. Trimming cost V 2 bases and J 3 bases; bases outside gene matches: 7. Germline CDR1 reads SGHRS; CDR2 reads YFSETQ. This CDR3 contains 16 residues. The CDR3 loop reads CASSFPLAGANYEQYF. The CDR3 DNA is TGCGCCAGCAGCTTCCCACTAGCGGGAGCTAACTACGAGCAGTACTTC.

This chain connects TRBV18 to TRBJ1-4, with 7 bases that match TRBD1. Per the germline V gene, CDR1 is KGHSH and CDR2 is LQKENI. The CDR3 extends over 17 amino acids. The ends lost 0 bases at V and 8 bases at J; junction bases unmatched: 12. The CDR3 is CASSPPRSTGVGEKLFF. The CDR3 bases are TGTGCCAGCTCACCACCGCGTAGCACAGGGGTTGGGGAAAAACTGTTTTTT.

This chain links TRBV7-9 with TRBJ1-2, with D tentatively TRBD1 (5 bases). Between the trimmed V and J ends, which lost 7 bases and 3 bases, there was a span of 15 bases. CDR3 size: 14 residues. The V gene's germline CDR1 is SEHNR and CDR2 FQNEAQ (reference sequence). The CDR3, as DNA: TGTGCCAGCAACCCAATAGACAGTTACTATGGCTACACCTTC. It codes for CASNPIDSYYGYTF.

The CDR3 DNA is TGTGCCAGCAGCGTAGCGGACACCGGGGAGCTGTTTTTT. Translated, it gives CASSVADTGELFF. The V and J genes are TRBV9 and TRBJ2-2, with D unresolved. CDR3 length: 13 residues. The ends were cut back, 0 bases at V and 3 bases at J, with 3 bases in the middle. Germline CDR1 SGDLS, CDR2 YYNGEE.